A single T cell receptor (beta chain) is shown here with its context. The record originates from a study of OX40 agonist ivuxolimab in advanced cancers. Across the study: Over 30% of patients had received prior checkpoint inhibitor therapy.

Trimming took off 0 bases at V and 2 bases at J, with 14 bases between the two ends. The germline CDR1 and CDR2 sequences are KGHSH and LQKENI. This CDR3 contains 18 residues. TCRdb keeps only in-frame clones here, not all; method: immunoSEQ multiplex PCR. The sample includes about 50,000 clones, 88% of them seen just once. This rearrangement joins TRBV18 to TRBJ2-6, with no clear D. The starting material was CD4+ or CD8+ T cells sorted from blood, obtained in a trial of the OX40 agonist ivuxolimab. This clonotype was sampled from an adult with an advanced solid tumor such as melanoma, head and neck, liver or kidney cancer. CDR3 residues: CASSPPNLVAPGANVLTF. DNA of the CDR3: TGTGCCAGCTCACCACCGAACTTGGTGGCCCCTGGGGCCAACGTCCTGACTTTC.